Listed below are T cell receptor beta chains from one sample, sequenced in a study of blood T cell repertoires in COVID-19. TCRdb's copy holds only in-frame clones and misses some; the assay was immunoSEQ multiplex PCR. Counted here are approximately 130,000 clones, approximately 86% occurring once; the ten biggest clones make up 15% to 20%. Sequenced material: peripheral blood. These receptors were taken from a woman between 45 and 60 years old who had recovered from COVID-19. The CDR3 runs from the conserved cysteine through the conserved F or W. D genes are given only for firm matches. Clone size is given for some rows only: seen once, a few or many times, or a class if the clone is expanded.

- TRBJ1-1 TRBV18 TRBD1 CASSLGQGGYTEAFF TGTGCCAGCTCACTGGGACAGGGCGGGTACACTGAAGCTTTCTTT
- TRBJ1-5 TRBV21-1 - CASHPPGRGSGQPQHF TGTGCCAGCCATCCCCCCGGCAGGGGATCAGGTCAGCCCCAGCATTTT
- TRBJ1-1 TRBV30 - CAWTGTGNTEAFF TGTGCCTGGACCGGGACTGGGAACACTGAAGCTTTCTTT
- TRBJ2-3 TRBV7-9 TRBD2 CASSSPTGTSGGGTQYF TGTGCCAGCAGCTCTCCGACCGGGACTAGCGGGGGGGGTACGCAGTATTTT
- TRBJ2-3 TRBV3-1/TRBV3-2 TRBD2 CASSQDFGTTTDTQYF TGTGCCAGCAGCCAAGATTTTGGGACTACCACAGATACGCAGTATTTT
- TRBJ1-2 TRBV6-5 TRBD1 CATNRGFGGYTF TGTGCCACCAACAGGGGATTTGGAGGCTACACCTTC
- TRBJ2-3 TRBV11-2 TRBD2 CASSFGLAGTPDTQYF TGTGCCAGCAGCTTCGGACTAGCGGGAACCCCAGATACGCAGTATTTT
- TRBJ1-2 TRBV4-2 TRBD1 CASSQDRGWSYGYTF TGTGCCAGCAGCCAAGACAGGGGGTGGAGCTATGGCTACACCTTC
- TRBJ1-2 TRBV15 - CATSRGETGRGYTF TGTGCCACCAGCAGAGGAGAGACAGGACGGGGCTACACCTTC
- TRBJ1-2 TRBV5-1 TRBD1 CASSLDGTGGPYGYTF TGCGCCAGCAGCTTGGATGGGACAGGGGGTCCCTATGGCTACACCTTC
- TRBJ2-7 TRBV7-6 TRBD1 CASSQRQGNYEQYF TGTGCCAGCAGCCAACGACAGGGTAACTACGAGCAGTACTTC
- TRBJ1-2 TRBV18 - CASSTGGQSSHTF TGTGCCAGCTCAACAGGTGGGCAGAGCTCCCACACCTTC
- TRBJ2-7 TRBV7-3 TRBD1 CASSGTGDNHEQYF TGTGCCAGCAGCGGGACAGGGGATAATCACGAGCAGTACTTC
- TRBJ2-5 TRBV11-3 TRBD1 CASSTRGETQYF TGTGCCAGCAGCACCAGGGGGGAGACCCAGTACTTC
- TRBJ2-7 TRBV4-3 - CASSQTGTADYEQYF TGCGCCAGCAGCCAAACCGGGACTGCGGACTACGAGCAGTACTTC
- TRBJ1-5 TRBV6-2/TRBV6-3 - CASSYHQDLSWYSNQPQHF TGTGCCAGCAGTTACCACCAGGATTTATCTTGGTATAGCAATCAGCCCCAGCATTTT
- TRBJ2-1 TRBV18 - CASSPNRVEGEQFF TGTGCCAGCTCACCAAACAGGGTTGAAGGTGAGCAGTTCTTC
- TRBJ1-1 TRBV7-8 - CASSLGPGRRAEAFF TGTGCCAGCAGCTTAGGTCCTGGGAGGCGGGCTGAAGCTTTCTTT
- TRBJ1-6 TRBV5-1 - CASSPPGQYNSPLHF TGCGCCAGCAGCCCGCCGGGACAATATAATTCACCCCTCCACTTT
- TRBJ1-1 TRBV7-6 - CASSLGQGLRTEAFF TGTGCCAGCAGCTTAGGGCAGGGCTTGCGCACTGAAGCTTTCTTT
- TRBJ2-5 TRBV7-2 - CATVGVWTGQETQYF TGTGCCACCGTAGGGGTTTGGACGGGCCAAGAGACCCAGTACTTC
- TRBJ1-4 TRBV6-5 - CASSYSPSEKLFF TGTGCCAGCAGTTACAGCCCGAGCGAAAAACTGTTTTTT
few TRBJ2-7 TRBV5-1 TRBD2 CASNPGGRDYEQYF TGCGCCAGCAACCCGGGAGGCAGGGACTACGAGCAGTACTTC
- TRBJ1-6 TRBV2 - CASSGDSPLHF TGTGCCAGCTCGGGTGATTCACCCCTCCACTTT
once TRBJ2-6 TRBV7-9 - CASSPRGSSGANVLTF TGTGCCAGCAGCCCTAGGGGCAGCTCTGGGGCCAACGTCCTGACTTTC
- TRBJ2-1 TRBV5-1 - CASSLENRVSQQFF TGCGCCAGCAGCTTGGAGAACAGGGTGAGTCAGCAGTTCTTC
- TRBJ2-3 TRBV2 - CASNRGFSTDTQYF TGTGCCAGCAATAGGGGGTTTAGCACAGATACGCAGTATTTT
- TRBJ2-2 TRBV4-1 - CASSQESGRVGFGGGTGELFF TGCGCCAGCAGCCAAGAATCGGGCAGGGTAGGGTTTGGGGGAGGCACCGGGGAGCTGTTTTTT
- TRBJ2-3 TRBV5-4 - CASSTRTAFPTDTQYF TGTGCCAGCAGCACCAGGACTGCTTTCCCGACAGATACGCAGTATTTT
- TRBJ2-5 TRBV5-4 TRBD1 CASSLGDRGRIETQYF TGTGCCAGCAGCTTGGGTGACAGGGGGCGGATCGAGACCCAGTACTTC
once TRBJ1-4 TRBV12-3/TRBV12-4 - CASSSQTVGKLFF TGTGCCAGCAGTAGCCAAACCGTTGGAAAACTGTTTTTT
- TRBJ1-1 TRBV13 - CASSPQMTGLPEAFF TGTGCCAGCAGCCCCCAAATGACAGGCCTCCCTGAAGCTTTCTTT
- TRBJ2-1 TRBV7-7 - CASSLVWGVTYNEQFF TGTGCCAGCAGCTTAGTTTGGGGGGTCACCTACAATGAGCAGTTCTTC
once TRBJ1-5 TRBV5-8 TRBD1 CASSSRRVSRGAGRNQPQHF TGTGCCAGCAGCTCCCGAAGGGTTAGCAGGGGGGCCGGCCGCAATCAGCCCCAGCATTTT
- TRBJ2-7 TRBV11-3 TRBD2 CASSSHGLADSYEQYF TGTGCCAGCAGCTCCCATGGACTAGCGGACTCCTACGAGCAGTACTTC
- TRBJ1-5 TRBV2 TRBD1 CASSGARTGYSNQPQHF TGTGCCAGCAGTGGGGCCAGGACAGGATATAGCAATCAGCCCCAGCATTTT
once TRBJ2-1 TRBV19 TRBD2 CASGLAGPYNEQFF TGTGCCAGTGGACTAGCAGGGCCATACAATGAGCAGTTCTTC
- TRBJ2-1 TRBV5-1 TRBD1 CASRGQGYNEQFF TGCGCCAGCAGGGGACAGGGCTACAATGAGCAGTTCTTC
- TRBJ1-1 TRBV18 TRBD1 CASSPGDRGPTEAFF TGTGCCAGCTCACCGGGGGACAGGGGGCCCACTGAAGCTTTCTTT
once TRBJ2-1 TRBV7-3 - CASSLNSRYNEQFF TGTGCCAGCAGCTTAAACAGCCGCTACAATGAGCAGTTCTTC
- TRBJ2-1 TRBV7-2 TRBD2 CASSPLLTSGGSYNEQFF TGTGCCAGCAGCCCTTTACTTACTAGCGGGGGCTCCTACAATGAGCAGTTCTTC
- TRBJ2-2 TRBV11-3 TRBD2 CASSTRLAATTGELFF TGTGCCAGCAGCACCCGACTAGCGGCTACCACCGGGGAGCTGTTTTTT
- TRBJ2-3 TRBV6-5 TRBD1 CASSLPTGGGDTQYF TGTGCCAGCAGTCTCCCGACAGGGGGGGGAGATACGCAGTATTTT
- TRBJ1-1 TRBV6-1 - CASSEEKLVNTEAFF TGTGCCAGCAGTGAAGAAAAGCTGGTGAACACTGAAGCTTTCTTT
- TRBJ2-4 TRBV9 - CASSPGSTGAKNIQYF TGTGCCAGCAGCCCTGGATCTACAGGGGCCAAAAACATTCAGTACTTC
- TRBJ1-2 TRBV7-9 - CASSPTRGAIPTGYTF TGTGCCAGCAGCCCGACTCGGGGTGCAATTCCCACAGGCTACACCTTC
- TRBJ1-1 TRBV5-1 - CASSWGGANTEAFF TGCGCCAGCAGCTGGGGAGGAGCAAACACTGAAGCTTTCTTT
- TRBJ2-1 TRBV14 - CASSSQSRGRNHEQFF TGTGCCAGCAGCTCCCAATCGCGGGGAAGGAACCATGAGCAGTTCTTC
- TRBJ1-2 TRBV6-1 - CASSDTHGEGRTYGYTF TGTGCCAGCAGTGACACACACGGGGAGGGACGTACCTATGGCTACACCTTC
- TRBJ2-7 TRBV4-2 TRBD1 CASSQDTETGVLEQYF TGTGCCAGCAGCCAAGATACGGAGACAGGGGTTCTAGAGCAGTACTTC
- TRBJ1-1 TRBV9 TRBD1 CASSPTPTGETEAFF TGTGCCAGCAGCCCAACGCCAACAGGGGAAACTGAAGCTTTCTTT
- TRBJ1-3 TRBV10-3 - CAISGSPGNTIYF TGTGCCATCAGTGGGAGCCCTGGAAACACCATATATTTT
- TRBJ2-5 TRBV23-1 - CASSQSTGYQETQYF TGCGCCAGCAGTCAATCCACCGGGTACCAAGAGACCCAGTACTTC
- TRBJ2-5 TRBV14 - CASSQLSGLKETQYF TGTGCCAGCAGCCAGCTGTCGGGGTTAAAAGAGACCCAGTACTTC
- TRBJ2-2 TRBV5-8 - CASSHLGGELFF TGTGCCAGCAGCCACCTCGGGGGGGAGCTGTTTTTT